The 20 T cell receptor beta chains in this list originate from one sample, sequenced in a study of metastatic and nonmetastatic thyroid tumors. Until they underwent thyroid surgery, no patient had received any treatment. MiXCR re-clonotyped the PCR reads for TCRdb. The table has fewer than 3,500 clones, 25% to 30% seen once. The specimen sequenced was tumor tissue. Receptor source: a female donor with papillary thyroid cancer or a benign thyroid nodule (not recorded which). Some clones in this sample may be carry-over from other donors' samples.

The chain combines TRBV9 with TRBJ2-7, with a possible D match to TRBD1 (6 bases). This CDR3 is 15 amino acids long. Trimming took off 1 base at V and 1 base at J, with 12 bases between the two ends. Germline V gene data show CDR1 as SGDLS and CDR2 as YYNGEE. The CDR3: CASSVSLGGSYEQYF. DNA of the CDR3: TGTGCCAGCAGCGTAAGTTTAGGGGGTTCCTACGAGCAGTACTTC.

The chain joins TRBV6-1 to TRBJ2-7, with 10 bases matching TRBD1. The CDR3 extends over 15 amino acids. Germline-derived CDR1 and CDR2 are MNHNS and SASEGT. V was clipped by 1 base and J by 0 bases; unmatched bases: 0. CDR3: CASSEGTGGSYEQYF. The CDR3 region has the DNA TGTGCCAGCAGTGAAGGGACAGGGGGCTCCTACGAGCAGTACTTC.

In its sample, this clone is large. V gene TRBV2 combines with J gene TRBJ2-1; 7 bases align to TRBD2. Germline V lookup: CDR1 SNHLY, CDR2 FYNNEI. This CDR3 spans 15 amino acids. J lost 0 bases, V lost 1 base, and 0 bases had no gene match. The CDR3, as DNA: TGTGCCAGCAGTGAAGGCGGGAGCTCCTACAATGAGCAGTTCTTC. It encodes CASSEGGSSYNEQFF.

The V and J genes are TRBV4-2 and TRBJ1-6, with 7 positions matching TRBD1. This CDR3 has 17 amino acids. The V and J ends lost 4 bases and 8 bases, in that order; junction bases with no gene match: 14. Germline V gene data show CDR1 as LGHNA and CDR2 as YNFKEQ. CDR3 nucleotide sequence: TGTGCCAGCAGCCGCATACAGGGGCCCGGGGAGGATTCACCCCTCCACTTT. Translated, it gives CASSRIQGPGEDSPLHF.

This chain uses TRBV19 with TRBJ1-4, with D unresolved. This CDR3 is 13 amino acids long. V was clipped by 5 bases and J by 4 bases, with 8 bases between them. The germline V gene has CDR1 LNHDA and CDR2 SQIVND (reference sequence). CDR3 nucleotide sequence: TGTGCCAGTAGTGGGCAGATTAATGAAAAACTGTTTTTT. Its protein is CASSGQINEKLFF.

The sample holds many counts of this clone. The gene calls are TRBV4-1 and TRBJ2-5; D may be TRBD2 (5 bases). The germline gives CDR1 MGHRA, CDR2 YSYEKL. The ends were cut back, 3 bases at V and 3 bases at J, with 5 bases in the middle. The CDR3 has 12 amino acids. The CDR3 protein is CASSHGEETQYF. The CDR3 region has the DNA TGCGCCAGCAGCCACGGGGAAGAGACCCAGTACTTC.

The rearrangement joins TRBV11-2 to TRBJ1-6, with a possible D match to TRBD1 (5 bases). CDR1 and CDR2 from the germline V gene are SGHAT and FQNNGV. There are 16 residues in the CDR3. V was shortened by 0 bases and J by 6 bases, with 12 bases between the two germline ends. The CDR3 here is CASSLDPGSSNSPLHF. The CDR3 DNA follows: TGTGCCAGCAGCTTAGATCCAGGGAGTAGTAATTCACCCCTCCACTTT.

J is TRBJ2-2 and V is TRBV19; D is unclear. From germline, CDR1 is LNHDA and CDR2 SQIVND (reference sequence). The CDR3 length is 11 residues. Trimming left V 3 bases short and J 8 bases short, with 4 bases between. CDR3 DNA sequence: TGTGCCAGTAGTATTCAGGGGGAGCTGTTTTTT. It translates to CASSIQGELFF.

This clone rates as large. V is TRBV6-1 and J is TRBJ1-2; possible D gene TRBD1, 5 bases. V lost 5 bases and J lost 7, with 8 bases in between. This CDR3 contains 11 residues. In germline, CDR1 is MNHNS, CDR2 SASEGT. The CDR3 spells CASSWGGGYTF. The CDR3 bases are TGTGCCAGCAGTTGGGGGGGTGGCTACACCTTC.

The chain has TRBV2 and TRBJ2-2, with a tentative D call TRBD2 (6 bases). This CDR3 spans 15 amino acids. Trimming removed 6 bases at V and 0 bases at J, with 11 bases between. Germline V gene lookup returns CDR1 SNHLY and CDR2 FYNNEI. The CDR3 here is CASSAGFANTGELFF. The DNA of the CDR3 is TGTGCCAGCAGCGCGGGGTTTGCGAACACCGGGGAGCTGTTTTTT.

By share, this clone counts as large. The chain couples TRBV28 to TRBJ2-7; tentatively, D is TRBD1 or TRBD2 (5 bases each). V lost 8 bases and J lost 6, with 11 bases in between. The CDR3 length is 11 residues. Germline CDR1 is MDHEN and CDR2 is SYDVKM. The CDR3 loop reads CASQGRGEQYF. In nucleotides, the CDR3 is TGTGCCAGCCAGGGACGCGGCGAGCAGTACTTC.

This clone is large (0.1 to 1%) by share. The chain uses TRBV2 and TRBJ1-1; TRBD1 aligns across 7 bases. Germline CDR1 and CDR2: SNHLY and FYNNEI. V lost 6 bases to trimming and J lost 6 bases; unmatched junction nucleotides: 7. There are 13 residues in the CDR3. The DNA of the CDR3 is TGTGCCAGCAGGCAATCCGGGACAGCTGAAGCTTTCTTT. Residues: CASRQSGTAEAFF.

The genes are TRBV6-2 or TRBV6-3 and TRBJ1-2, with 8 bases fitting TRBD1. CDR1 is MNHEY and CDR2 is SVGEGT in the germline V gene. After removal of 0 bases from V and 4 bases from J, the junction contained 7 bases not matched to a gene. CDR3 length: 16 residues. This chain's CDR3 is CASSYSTGGRGYGYTF. CDR3 in DNA: TGTGCCAGCAGTTACTCAACAGGGGGAAGAGGCTATGGCTACACCTTC.

This clone is categorized as medium-sized. This chain uses TRBV5-5 with TRBJ1-6, with 7 bases matching TRBD1. CDR1 is SGHKS, CDR2 YYEKEE, per germline (reference sequence). Losses at the gene ends were 3 bases for V and 8 bases for J; bases not matched to a gene: 8. The CDR3 is 15 residues long. The CDR3 loop reads CASSSGQLAYSPLHF. The CDR3 DNA reads TGTGCCAGCAGCTCGGGACAGCTCGCCTATTCACCCCTCCACTTT.

In this sample, this clone is hyperexpanded. The rearrangement uses TRBV12-3 or TRBV12-4 and TRBJ2-1, with TRBD2 as a possible D gene (5 bases). The V gene lost 5 bases and the J gene lost 2 bases, with 7 bases spanning the gap. The CDR3 is 13 residues long. The CDR3 coding sequence is TGTGCCAGCAGTACCGGGACCTACAATGAGCAGTTCTTC. It codes for CASSTGTYNEQFF.

This clone has a handful of counts. The chain carries TRBV6-1 and TRBJ2-5, with TRBD1 matching over 9 bases. V trimming: 6 bases; J trimming: 4 bases; junction bases outside the gene matches: 9. This CDR3 has 15 residues. Per the germline V gene, CDR1 is MNHNS and CDR2 is SASEGT. The CDR3 DNA sequence: TGTGCCAGCAGCGCCGGGACAGGGAAAATAGAGACCCAGTACTTC. Its protein product is CASSAGTGKIETQYF.

In its sample, this clone is medium-sized (0.01 to 0.1%). J is TRBJ1-1 and V is TRBV7-2; D might be TRBD1 (5 bases). The germline V and J ends were trimmed by 8 bases and 0 bases, with 13 bases remaining between them. Germline CDR1 and CDR2: SGHTA and FQGNSA. The CDR3 extends over 14 amino acids. The CDR3 spells CASRGGDLNTEAFF. The CDR3, as DNA: TGTGCCAGCCGTGGGGGGGATCTGAACACTGAAGCTTTCTTT.

The rearrangement links TRBV6-2 or TRBV6-3 to TRBJ1-2; TRBD1 matches 7 bases. V dropped 0 bases and J dropped 4; count of bases not matched to a gene: 2. Germline V CDR1 and CDR2: MNHEY, SVGEGT. There are 14 residues in the CDR3. CDR3 in amino acids: CASSYSQGGYGYTF. CDR3 bases: TGTGCCAGCAGTTACTCGCAGGGGGGCTATGGCTACACCTTC.

The genes are TRBV12-3 or TRBV12-4 and TRBJ1-2, with D possibly TRBD1 on 5 matching bases. Deletions cut 5 bases from V and 4 bases from J, with 14 bases between. This CDR3 has 14 residues. The CDR3 spells CASSKRDGLYGYTF. In nucleotides, the CDR3 is TGTGCCAGCAGTAAAAGGGACGGGCTCTATGGCTACACCTTC.

The table lists this clone with a few counts. This chain links TRBV6-1 with TRBJ1-1; D might be TRBD1 (5 bases). V dropped 6 bases and J dropped 2 bases, with 13 bases sitting between them. Germline values: CDR1 MNHNS, CDR2 SASEGT. The CDR3 is made up of 14 amino acids. CDR3 in DNA: TGTGCCAGCAGCGTCCTGGGACCCAACACTGAAGCTTTCTTT. It encodes CASSVLGPNTEAFF.